This is a list of T cell receptor beta chains from one sample in a study of blood T cell repertoires in COVID-19. Data came from immunoSEQ multiplex PCR; TCRdb stores just in-frame clones and leaves some out. The sample holds about 78,000 clones, 75% to 95% seen once. Source material: peripheral blood. These receptors all stem from a woman older than 75 with acute or convalescent COVID-19. CDR3s include the opening cysteine and the closing phenylalanine or tryptophan. D genes are given only for firm matches. The size of a clone is reported for some rows only, either as once, few or many, or as a class for expanded clones.

v_gene: TRBV28
j_gene: TRBJ2-7
abundance: NA
d_gene: NA
CDR3aa: CASSLNIPPQYF
CDR3nt: TGTGCCAGCAGTTTAAATATCCCCCCCCAGTACTTC

v_gene: TRBV5-1
j_gene: TRBJ1-6
abundance: NA
d_gene: NA
CDR3aa: CASSLGQDSNSPLHF
CDR3nt: TGCGCCAGCAGCTTGGGTCAGGACAGCAATTCACCCCTCCACTTT

v_gene: TRBV27
j_gene: TRBJ1-2
abundance: NA
d_gene: TRBD1
CDR3aa: CASKLQGAVDGYTF
CDR3nt: TGTGCCAGCAAGCTACAGGGGGCGGTGGATGGCTACACCTTC

v_gene: TRBV9
j_gene: TRBJ2-7
abundance: once
d_gene: NA
CDR3aa: CASSVDGDFEQYF
CDR3nt: TGTGCCAGCAGCGTAGACGGGGACTTCGAGCAGTACTTC

v_gene: TRBV5-1
j_gene: TRBJ2-3
abundance: NA
d_gene: TRBD2
CDR3aa: CASSTTSGVDTQYF
CDR3nt: TGCGCCAGCAGCACTACTAGCGGGGTGGATACGCAGTATTTT

v_gene: TRBV29-1
j_gene: TRBJ1-2
abundance: NA
d_gene: NA
CDR3aa: CSVEDAYPDYGYTF
CDR3nt: TGCAGCGTTGAAGATGCGTACCCGGACTATGGCTACACCTTC

v_gene: TRBV24-1
j_gene: TRBJ2-1
abundance: NA
d_gene: NA
CDR3aa: CATSTPGGPMYNEQFF
CDR3nt: TGTGCCACCAGTACCCCCGGGGGACCGATGTACAATGAGCAGTTCTTC

v_gene: TRBV7-6
j_gene: TRBJ2-1
abundance: NA
d_gene: TRBD2
CDR3aa: CASSPLTSGGSSYNEQFF
CDR3nt: TGTGCCAGCAGCCCATTGACTAGCGGGGGATCCTCCTACAATGAGCAGTTCTTC

v_gene: TRBV6-2/TRBV6-3
j_gene: TRBJ1-5
abundance: NA
d_gene: TRBD1
CDR3aa: CASSDRVEQPQHF
CDR3nt: TGTGCCAGCAGCGACAGGGTAGAACAGCCCCAGCATTTT

v_gene: TRBV24-1
j_gene: TRBJ2-3
abundance: NA
d_gene: TRBD2
CDR3aa: CATSLSSGRALSDTQYF
CDR3nt: TGTGCCACCAGTCTGTCTAGCGGGAGGGCCTTGTCAGATACGCAGTATTTT

v_gene: TRBV15
j_gene: TRBJ2-2
abundance: NA
d_gene: NA
CDR3aa: CATSWRPYGELFF
CDR3nt: TGTGCCACCAGCTGGCGGCCCTACGGGGAGCTGTTTTTT

v_gene: TRBV6-5
j_gene: TRBJ1-2
abundance: NA
d_gene: NA
CDR3aa: CASRGGTGTYYGYTF
CDR3nt: TGTGCCAGCAGGGGGGGAACGGGAACTTACTATGGCTACACCTTC

v_gene: TRBV18
j_gene: TRBJ2-7
abundance: NA
d_gene: NA
CDR3aa: CASSPPMGSSYEQYF
CDR3nt: TGTGCCAGCTCACCACCCATGGGGAGCTCCTACGAGCAGTACTTC

v_gene: TRBV5-4
j_gene: TRBJ2-7
abundance: NA
d_gene: TRBD2
CDR3aa: CASTLAGGAYEQYF
CDR3nt: TGTGCCAGCACGTTAGCGGGAGGGGCCTACGAGCAGTACTTC

v_gene: TRBV12-3/TRBV12-4
j_gene: TRBJ2-7
abundance: NA
d_gene: NA
CDR3aa: CASSLNAKRQYF
CDR3nt: TGTGCCAGCAGTTTAAACGCTAAGCGGCAGTACTTC

v_gene: TRBV6-1
j_gene: TRBJ1-6
abundance: NA
d_gene: NA
CDR3aa: CASSEGGGQNSPLHF
CDR3nt: TGTGCCAGCAGTGAAGGTGGTGGTCAGAATTCACCCCTCCACTTT

v_gene: TRBV20-1
j_gene: TRBJ2-1
abundance: NA
d_gene: NA
CDR3aa: CSASLSSYNEQFF
CDR3nt: TGCAGTGCTAGTCTGAGCTCCTACAATGAGCAGTTCTTC

v_gene: TRBV27
j_gene: TRBJ2-3
abundance: NA
d_gene: TRBD1
CDR3aa: CASSPYRDRGFTMAQYF
CDR3nt: TGTGCCAGCAGCCCATACCGGGACAGGGGATTTACCATGGCGCAGTATTTT

v_gene: TRBV12-3/TRBV12-4
j_gene: TRBJ2-5
abundance: NA
d_gene: NA
CDR3aa: CASTQGRETQYF
CDR3nt: TGTGCCAGCACACAGGGCCGAGAGACCCAGTACTTC

v_gene: TRBV5-8
j_gene: TRBJ1-5
abundance: NA
d_gene: TRBD1
CDR3aa: CASSTATGRGNQPQHF
CDR3nt: TGTGCCAGCAGCACCGCGACAGGGAGAGGCAATCAGCCCCAGCATTTT

v_gene: TRBV7-3
j_gene: TRBJ2-2
abundance: NA
d_gene: TRBD2
CDR3aa: CASSPLAGGNTGELFF
CDR3nt: TGTGCCAGCAGCCCATTAGCGGGGGGAAACACCGGGGAGCTGTTTTTT

v_gene: TRBV18
j_gene: TRBJ2-7
abundance: NA
d_gene: NA
CDR3aa: CASSPLGRTYEQYF
CDR3nt: TGTGCCAGCTCACCGCTCGGTCGTACCTACGAGCAGTACTTC

v_gene: TRBV3-1/TRBV3-2
j_gene: TRBJ2-7
abundance: NA
d_gene: NA
CDR3aa: CASSHFRETYEQYF
CDR3nt: TGTGCCAGCAGCCACTTTAGGGAGACCTACGAGCAGTACTTC

v_gene: TRBV3-1/TRBV3-2
j_gene: TRBJ1-5
abundance: NA
d_gene: TRBD1
CDR3aa: CASSQRGRNQPQHF
CDR3nt: TGTGCCAGCAGCCAAAGGGGGCGGAATCAGCCCCAGCATTTT

v_gene: TRBV7-9
j_gene: TRBJ1-4
abundance: NA
d_gene: NA
CDR3aa: CASSLDQAGSIEKLFF
CDR3nt: TGTGCCAGCAGCTTAGATCAGGCTGGGTCGATTGAAAAACTGTTTTTT

v_gene: TRBV7-3
j_gene: TRBJ1-4
abundance: NA
d_gene: TRBD1
CDR3aa: CASSRDRGEKLFF
CDR3nt: TGTGCCAGCAGCCGCGACAGGGGTGAAAAACTGTTTTTT

v_gene: TRBV9
j_gene: TRBJ2-7
abundance: NA
d_gene: NA
CDR3aa: CASSRGSLSGEQYF
CDR3nt: TGTGCCAGCTCCCGGGGGAGTCTATCGGGCGAGCAGTACTTC

v_gene: TRBV11-2
j_gene: TRBJ2-1
abundance: NA
d_gene: TRBD2
CDR3aa: CASSLDGGGYNEQFF
CDR3nt: TGTGCCAGCAGCTTAGACGGGGGGGGCTACAATGAGCAGTTCTTC

v_gene: TRBV11-2
j_gene: TRBJ2-7
abundance: NA
d_gene: NA
CDR3aa: CASSLDYLSYEQYF
CDR3nt: TGTGCCAGCAGCTTGGACTACCTCTCCTACGAGCAGTACTTC

v_gene: TRBV23-1
j_gene: TRBJ2-2
abundance: once
d_gene: NA
CDR3aa: CASSQGQTGELFF
CDR3nt: TGCGCCAGCAGTCAAGGCCAAACCGGGGAGCTGTTTTTT

v_gene: TRBV19
j_gene: TRBJ2-7
abundance: NA
d_gene: NA
CDR3aa: CASSSGSPRGGEQYF
CDR3nt: TGTGCCAGTAGTTCAGGGTCTCCTCGAGGGGGAGAGCAGTACTTC

v_gene: TRBV28
j_gene: TRBJ2-4
abundance: NA
d_gene: NA
CDR3aa: CASSLQGTGEYIQYF
CDR3nt: TGTGCCAGCAGTCTACAGGGGACGGGAGAGTACATTCAGTACTTC

v_gene: TRBV18
j_gene: TRBJ2-1
abundance: NA
d_gene: NA
CDR3aa: CASSPPGATYNEQFF
CDR3nt: TGTGCCAGCTCACCACCAGGAGCTACCTACAATGAGCAGTTCTTC

v_gene: TRBV4-3
j_gene: TRBJ1-2
abundance: NA
d_gene: NA
CDR3aa: CASSQGLDRTNYGYTF
CDR3nt: TGCGCCAGCAGCCAAGGCTTAGACAGAACTAACTATGGCTACACCTTC

v_gene: TRBV19
j_gene: TRBJ2-1
abundance: NA
d_gene: NA
CDR3aa: CASSAGNSYNEQFF
CDR3nt: TGTGCCAGTTCGGCGGGGAACTCCTACAATGAGCAGTTCTTC

v_gene: TRBV11-3
j_gene: TRBJ2-1
abundance: NA
d_gene: TRBD1
CDR3aa: CASSLAGGNEQFF
CDR3nt: TGTGCCAGCAGCTTAGCAGGGGGCAATGAGCAGTTCTTC

v_gene: TRBV7-9
j_gene: TRBJ1-5
abundance: once
d_gene: TRBD1
CDR3aa: CASSLDITGAVNQPQHF
CDR3nt: TGTGCCAGCAGCTTAGACATAACAGGGGCCGTCAATCAGCCCCAGCATTTT

v_gene: TRBV28
j_gene: TRBJ1-5
abundance: NA
d_gene: NA
CDR3aa: CASSFYRQYSNQPQHF
CDR3nt: TGTGCCAGCAGTTTTTACAGACAGTATAGCAATCAGCCCCAGCATTTT

v_gene: TRBV18
j_gene: TRBJ2-1
abundance: NA
d_gene: NA
CDR3aa: CASSPFSYNEQFF
CDR3nt: TGTGCCAGCTCACCCTTTAGCTACAATGAGCAGTTCTTC